This entry describes one TCR beta chain. What it binds is not known. V shed 8 bases and J shed 2 bases, with 18 bases lying between them. The CDR3 runs to 15 residues. Germline lookup yields CDR1 MNHNY and CDR2 SVGAGI (reference sequence). This sample stems from a study of cytomegalovirus exposure and HLA in healthy donors. Turning to the study itself: Most genotyped donors, around 78% of more than 300, had Caucasian-associated genetic ancestry.

The study ran its PCR with 60 Vbeta and 13 Jbeta primers. TCRdb keeps only in-frame clones here, not all; method: immunoSEQ multiplex PCR. Of approximately 160,000 clones listed, around 68% are singletons. Study outcomes and limitations: Rates of TCR association differed by HLA locus in a later analysis, with DRB1 highest and HLA-C lowest.

This rearrangement joins TRBV6-6 to TRBJ1-1; D not certain. Sequencing was performed on PBMCs. This receptor was obtained from a woman aged 35 to 49 in good health and CMV-seropositive. The CDR3 nucleotides are TGTGCCAGCCCCGTCCAAGAGGGAGCAAACACTGAAGCTTTCTTT. Translation gives CASPVQEGANTEAFF.